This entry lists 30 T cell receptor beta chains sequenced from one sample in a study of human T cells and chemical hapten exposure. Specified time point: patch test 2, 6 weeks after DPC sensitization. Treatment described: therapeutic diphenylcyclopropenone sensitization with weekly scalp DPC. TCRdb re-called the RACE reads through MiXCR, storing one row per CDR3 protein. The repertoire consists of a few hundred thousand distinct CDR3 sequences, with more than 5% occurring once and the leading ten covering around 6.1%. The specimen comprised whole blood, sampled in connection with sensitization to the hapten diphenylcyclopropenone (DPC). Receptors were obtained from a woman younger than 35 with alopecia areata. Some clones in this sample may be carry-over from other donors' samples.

The CDR3 loop is CASSPQGTGSGNEKLFF. The CDR3 DNA reads as TGTGCCAGCTCACCACAAGGGACCGGCAGTGGTAATGAAAAACTGTTTTTT. The V and J genes are TRBV18 and TRBJ1-4, with D perhaps matching TRBD1 (5 bases). CDR1 KGHSH and CDR2 LQKENI come from the germline V gene. Trimming stripped 1 base from V and 4 bases from J, with 16 bases between. This CDR3 is 17 amino acids long.

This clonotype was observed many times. The CDR3 DNA sequence: TGCGCCAGCAGCTTGGATACAGAGGATGGCTACACCTTC. Translating gives CASSLDTEDGYTF. This chain links TRBV5-1 with TRBJ1-2; D unresolved. V lost 0 bases and J lost 6, with 9 bases in between. The CDR3 spans 13 residues. Germline CDR1 is SGHRS and CDR2 is YFSETQ.

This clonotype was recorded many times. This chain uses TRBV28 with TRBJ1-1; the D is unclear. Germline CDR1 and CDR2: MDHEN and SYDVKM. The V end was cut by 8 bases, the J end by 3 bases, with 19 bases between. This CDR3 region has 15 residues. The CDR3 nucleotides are TGTGCCAGCCGGGAGCCGGTACAGAGCGACACTGAAGCTTTCTTT. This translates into CASREPVQSDTEAFF.

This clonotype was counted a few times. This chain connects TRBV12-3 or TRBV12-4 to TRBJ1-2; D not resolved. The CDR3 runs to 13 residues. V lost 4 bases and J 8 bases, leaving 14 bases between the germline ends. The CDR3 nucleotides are TGTGCCAGCAGTTCAACGGTAGGAGGAGGCTACACCTTC. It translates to CASSSTVGGGYTF.

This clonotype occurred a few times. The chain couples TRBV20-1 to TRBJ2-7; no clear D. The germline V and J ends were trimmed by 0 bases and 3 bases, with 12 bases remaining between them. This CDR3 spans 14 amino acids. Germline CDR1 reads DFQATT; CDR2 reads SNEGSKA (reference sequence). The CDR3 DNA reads TGCAGTGCTAGAGATTTTACGGCCGGCTACGAGCAGTACTTC. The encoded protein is CSARDFTAGYEQYF.

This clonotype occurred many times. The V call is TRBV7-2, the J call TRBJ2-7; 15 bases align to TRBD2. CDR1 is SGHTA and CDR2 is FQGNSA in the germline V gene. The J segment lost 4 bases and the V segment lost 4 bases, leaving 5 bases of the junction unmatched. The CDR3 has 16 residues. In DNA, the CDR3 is TGTGCCAGCAGCTCACGGACTAGCGGGGGGGCTTACGAGCAGTACTTC. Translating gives CASSSRTSGGAYEQYF.

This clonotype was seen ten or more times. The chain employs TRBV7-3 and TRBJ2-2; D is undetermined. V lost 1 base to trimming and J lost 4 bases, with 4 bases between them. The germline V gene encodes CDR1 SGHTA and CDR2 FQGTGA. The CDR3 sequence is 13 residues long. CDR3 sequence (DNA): TGTGCCAGCAGCTTAATAGGCACCGGGGAGCTGTTTTTT. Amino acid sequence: CASSLIGTGELFF.

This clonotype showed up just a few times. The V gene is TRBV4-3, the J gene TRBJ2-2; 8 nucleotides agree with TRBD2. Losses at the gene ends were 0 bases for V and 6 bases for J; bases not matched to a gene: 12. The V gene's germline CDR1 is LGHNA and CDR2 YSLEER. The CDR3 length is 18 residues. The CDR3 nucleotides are TGCGCCAGCAGCCAAGAAGTCAAAGCGGGGGCCAACTCCGGGGAGCTGTTTTTT. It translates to CASSQEVKAGANSGELFF.

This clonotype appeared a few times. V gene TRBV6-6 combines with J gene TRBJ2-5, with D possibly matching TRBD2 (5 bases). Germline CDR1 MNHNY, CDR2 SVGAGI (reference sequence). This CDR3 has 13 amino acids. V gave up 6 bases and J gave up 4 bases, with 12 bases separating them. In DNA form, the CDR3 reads TGTGCCAGCAGCACCACACGGGGAGAGACCCAGTACTTC. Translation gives CASSTTRGETQYF.

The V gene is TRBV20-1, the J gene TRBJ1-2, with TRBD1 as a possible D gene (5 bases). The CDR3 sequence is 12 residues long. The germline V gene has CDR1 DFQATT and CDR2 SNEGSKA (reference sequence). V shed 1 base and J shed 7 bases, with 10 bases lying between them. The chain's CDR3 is CSARGRVGGYTF. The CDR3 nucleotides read TGCAGTGCTAGAGGCAGGGTTGGTGGCTACACCTTC.

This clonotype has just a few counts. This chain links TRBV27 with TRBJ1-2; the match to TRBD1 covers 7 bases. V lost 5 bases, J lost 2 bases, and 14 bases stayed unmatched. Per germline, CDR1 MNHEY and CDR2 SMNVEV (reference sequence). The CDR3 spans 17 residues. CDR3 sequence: CASSGDRDSPFNYGYTF. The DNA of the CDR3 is TGTGCCAGCAGTGGGGACCGGGACAGCCCTTTCAACTATGGCTACACCTTC.

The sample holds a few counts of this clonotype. The CDR3 sequence is CASSYSLGQARPLHF. The CDR3 bases are TGTGCCAGCAGTTACTCATTGGGACAGGCCCGGCCCCTCCACTTT. The chain employs TRBV6-6 and TRBJ1-6, with 8 bases that match TRBD1. Losses at the gene ends were 0 bases for V and 13 bases for J; bases not matched to a gene: 8. The germline V gene has CDR1 MNHNY and CDR2 SVGAGI (reference sequence). The CDR3 spans 15 residues.

In DNA form, the CDR3 reads TGTGCCAGCAGCTTCCTCCCCGGGCCCGACCCCACAGAGACCCAGTACTTC. Its translation is CASSFLPGPDPTETQYF. This chain links TRBV7-9 with TRBJ2-5, with D unresolved. The germline V gene has CDR1 SEHNR and CDR2 FQNEAQ (reference sequence). The CDR3 has 17 amino acids. Trimming removed 3 bases from V and 4 bases from J, with 21 bases in between.

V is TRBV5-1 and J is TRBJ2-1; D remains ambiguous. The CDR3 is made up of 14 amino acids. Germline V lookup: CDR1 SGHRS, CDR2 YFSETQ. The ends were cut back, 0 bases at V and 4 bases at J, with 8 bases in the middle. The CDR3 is CASSLGQTYNEQFF. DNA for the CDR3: TGCGCCAGCAGCTTGGGGCAGACTTACAATGAGCAGTTCTTC.

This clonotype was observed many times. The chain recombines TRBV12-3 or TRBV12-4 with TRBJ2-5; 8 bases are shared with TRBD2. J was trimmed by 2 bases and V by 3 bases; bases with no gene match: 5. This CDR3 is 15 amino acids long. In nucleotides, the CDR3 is TGTGCCAGCAGTTTCAGCGGGGGCCAACAAGAGACCCAGTACTTC. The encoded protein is CASSFSGGQQETQYF.

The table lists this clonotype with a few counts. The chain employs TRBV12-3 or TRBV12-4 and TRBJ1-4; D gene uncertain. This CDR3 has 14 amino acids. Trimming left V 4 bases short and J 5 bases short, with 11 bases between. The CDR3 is CASSSGRPNEKLFF. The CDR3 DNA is TGTGCCAGCAGTTCGGGGAGGCCCAATGAAAAACTGTTTTTT.

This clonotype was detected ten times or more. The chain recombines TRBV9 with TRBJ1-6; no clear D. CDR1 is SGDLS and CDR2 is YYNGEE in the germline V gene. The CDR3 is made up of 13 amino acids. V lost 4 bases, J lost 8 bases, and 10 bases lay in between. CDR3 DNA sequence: TGTGCCAGCAGCTCTAACTGGGATTCACCCCTCCACTTT. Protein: CASSSNWDSPLHF. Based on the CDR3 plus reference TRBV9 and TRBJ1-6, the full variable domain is DSGVTQTPKHLITATGQRVTLRCSPRSGDLSVYWYQQSLDQGLQFLIQYYNGEERAKGNILERFSAQQFPDLHSELNLSSLELGDSALYFCASSSNWDSPLHFGNGTRLTVT.

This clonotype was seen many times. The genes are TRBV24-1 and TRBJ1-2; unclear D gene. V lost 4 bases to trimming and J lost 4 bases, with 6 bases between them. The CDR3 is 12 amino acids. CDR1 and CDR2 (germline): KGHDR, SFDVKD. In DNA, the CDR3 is TGTGCCACCAGTGAGGGGTCCTATGGCTACACCTTC. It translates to CATSEGSYGYTF.

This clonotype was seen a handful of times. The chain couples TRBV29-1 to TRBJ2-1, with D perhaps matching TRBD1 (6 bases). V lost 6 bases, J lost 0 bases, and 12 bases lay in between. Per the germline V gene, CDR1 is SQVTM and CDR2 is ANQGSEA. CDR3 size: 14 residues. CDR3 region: CSVVRGLSYNEQFF. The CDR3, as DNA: TGCAGCGTCGTCAGGGGTCTCTCCTACAATGAGCAGTTCTTC.

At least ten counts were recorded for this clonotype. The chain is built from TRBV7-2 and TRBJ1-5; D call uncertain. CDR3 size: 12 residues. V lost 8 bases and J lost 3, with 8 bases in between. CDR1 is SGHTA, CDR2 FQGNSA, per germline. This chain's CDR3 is CASGIYNQPQHF. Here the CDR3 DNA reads TGTGCCAGCGGTATTTACAATCAGCCCCAGCATTTT.

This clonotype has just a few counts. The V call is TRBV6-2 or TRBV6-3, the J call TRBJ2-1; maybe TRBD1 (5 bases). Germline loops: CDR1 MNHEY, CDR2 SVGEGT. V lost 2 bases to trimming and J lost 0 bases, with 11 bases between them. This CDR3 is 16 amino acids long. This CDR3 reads CASSYGAVSSYNEQFF. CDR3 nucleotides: TGTGCCAGCAGTTACGGGGCGGTGAGCTCCTACAATGAGCAGTTCTTC.

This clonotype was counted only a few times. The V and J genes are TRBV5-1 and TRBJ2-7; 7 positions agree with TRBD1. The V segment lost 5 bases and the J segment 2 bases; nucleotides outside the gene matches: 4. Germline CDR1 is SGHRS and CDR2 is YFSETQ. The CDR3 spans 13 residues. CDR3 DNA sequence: TGCGCCAGCAGGATGGGACAGACCTACGAGCAGTACTTC. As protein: CASRMGQTYEQYF. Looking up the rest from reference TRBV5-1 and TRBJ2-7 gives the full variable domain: KAGVTQTPRYLIKTRGQQVTLSCSPISGHRSVSWYQQTPGQGLQFLFEYFSETQRNKGNFPGRFSGRQFSNSRSEMNVSTLELGDSALYLCASRMGQTYEQYFGPGTRLTVT.

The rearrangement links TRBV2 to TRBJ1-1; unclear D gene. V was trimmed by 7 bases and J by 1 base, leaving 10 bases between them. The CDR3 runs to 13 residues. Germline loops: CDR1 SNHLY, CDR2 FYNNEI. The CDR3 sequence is CASTLSGNTEAFF. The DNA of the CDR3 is TGTGCCAGCACTTTATCAGGGAACACTGAAGCTTTCTTT.

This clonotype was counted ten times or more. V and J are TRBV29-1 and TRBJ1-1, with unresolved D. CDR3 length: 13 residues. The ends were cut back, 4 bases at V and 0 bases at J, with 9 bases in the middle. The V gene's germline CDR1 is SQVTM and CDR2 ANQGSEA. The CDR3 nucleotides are TGCAGCGTTGGCTGGGAGTTGAACACTGAAGCTTTCTTT. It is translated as CSVGWELNTEAFF.

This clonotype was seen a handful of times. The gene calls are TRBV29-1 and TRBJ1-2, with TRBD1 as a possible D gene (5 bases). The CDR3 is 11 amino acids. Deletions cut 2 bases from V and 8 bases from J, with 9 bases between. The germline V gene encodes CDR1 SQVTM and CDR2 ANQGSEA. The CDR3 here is CSVEQGRGYTF. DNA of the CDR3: TGCAGCGTTGAACAGGGCCGAGGCTACACCTTC.

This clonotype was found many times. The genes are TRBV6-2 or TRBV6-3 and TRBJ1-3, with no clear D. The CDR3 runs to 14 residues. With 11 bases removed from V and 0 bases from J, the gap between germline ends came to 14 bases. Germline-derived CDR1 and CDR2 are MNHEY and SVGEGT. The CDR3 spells CAQWCGSSGNTIYF. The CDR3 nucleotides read TGTGCCCAGTGGTGTGGGAGCTCTGGAAACACCATATATTTT.

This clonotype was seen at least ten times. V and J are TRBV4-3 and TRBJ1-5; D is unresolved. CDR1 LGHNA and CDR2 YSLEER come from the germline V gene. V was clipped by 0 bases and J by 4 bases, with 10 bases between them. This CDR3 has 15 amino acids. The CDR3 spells CASSQEWGRNQPQHF. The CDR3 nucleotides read TGCGCCAGCAGCCAAGAATGGGGAAGAAATCAGCCCCAGCATTTT.

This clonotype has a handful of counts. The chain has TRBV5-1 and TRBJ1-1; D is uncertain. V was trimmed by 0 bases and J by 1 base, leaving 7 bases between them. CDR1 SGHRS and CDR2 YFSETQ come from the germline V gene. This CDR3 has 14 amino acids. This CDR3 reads CASSLGLRNTEAFF. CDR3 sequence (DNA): TGCGCCAGCAGCTTGGGGCTCAGGAACACTGAAGCTTTCTTT.

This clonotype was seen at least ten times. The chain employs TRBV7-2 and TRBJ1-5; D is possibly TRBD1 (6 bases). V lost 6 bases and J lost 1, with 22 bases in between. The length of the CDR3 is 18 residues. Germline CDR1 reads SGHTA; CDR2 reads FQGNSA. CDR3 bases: TGTGCCAGCAGTTTCTCATTTGGCTCGGGGGGCAGCAATCAGCCCCAGCATTTT. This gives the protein CASSFSFGSGGSNQPQHF.

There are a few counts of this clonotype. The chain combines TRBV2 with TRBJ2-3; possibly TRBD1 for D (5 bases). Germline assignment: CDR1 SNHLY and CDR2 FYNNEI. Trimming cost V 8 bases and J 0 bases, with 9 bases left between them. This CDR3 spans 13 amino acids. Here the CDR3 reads CASAGPSTDTQYF. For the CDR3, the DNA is TGTGCCAGCGCAGGGCCTAGCACAGATACGCAGTATTTT.